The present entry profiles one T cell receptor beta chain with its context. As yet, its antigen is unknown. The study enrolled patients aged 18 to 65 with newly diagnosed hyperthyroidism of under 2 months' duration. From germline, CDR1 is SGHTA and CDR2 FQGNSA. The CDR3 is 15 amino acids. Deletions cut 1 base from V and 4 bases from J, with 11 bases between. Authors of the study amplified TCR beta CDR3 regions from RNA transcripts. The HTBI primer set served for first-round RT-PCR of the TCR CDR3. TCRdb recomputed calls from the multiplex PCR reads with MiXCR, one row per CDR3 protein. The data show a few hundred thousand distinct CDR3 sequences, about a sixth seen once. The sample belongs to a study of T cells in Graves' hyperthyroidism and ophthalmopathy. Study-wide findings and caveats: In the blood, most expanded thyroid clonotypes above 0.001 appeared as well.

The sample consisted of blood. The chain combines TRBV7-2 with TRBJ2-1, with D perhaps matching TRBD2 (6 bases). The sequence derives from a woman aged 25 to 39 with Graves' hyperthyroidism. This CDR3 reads CASSLGSSVYNEQFF. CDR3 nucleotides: TGTGCCAGCAGCTTAGGGTCTAGCGTATACAATGAGCAGTTCTTC.